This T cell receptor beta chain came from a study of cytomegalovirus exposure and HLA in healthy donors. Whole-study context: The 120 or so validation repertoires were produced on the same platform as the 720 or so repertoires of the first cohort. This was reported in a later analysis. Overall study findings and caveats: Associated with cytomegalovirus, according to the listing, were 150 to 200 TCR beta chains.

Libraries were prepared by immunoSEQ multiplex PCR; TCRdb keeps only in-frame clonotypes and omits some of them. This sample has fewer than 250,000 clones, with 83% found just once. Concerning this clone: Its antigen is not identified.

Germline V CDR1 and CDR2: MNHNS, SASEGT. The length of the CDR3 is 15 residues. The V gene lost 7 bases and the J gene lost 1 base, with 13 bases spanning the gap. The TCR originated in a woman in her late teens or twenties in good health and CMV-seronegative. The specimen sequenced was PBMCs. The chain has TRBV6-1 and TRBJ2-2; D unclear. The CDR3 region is CASMTGAVNTGELFF. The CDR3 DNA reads TGTGCCAGCATGACGGGCGCGGTGAACACCGGGGAGCTGTTTTTT.